A selection of T cell receptor beta chains follows, all from one sample in a study of control samples from healthy donors and cancer patients. The data were produced by immunoSEQ multiplex PCR, yet TCRdb's version contains in-frame clones alone and is incomplete. The sample lists roughly 80,000 clones, 85% to 95% occurring once. Sequenced material: blood. All receptors derive from a woman in her sixties in good health. CDR3s include the opening cysteine and the closing phenylalanine or tryptophan. D genes are given only for firm matches. Clone size, where shown, is once, few, many, or a class for clones that have expanded.

>few|TRBV6-2/TRBV6-3|TRBJ2-7|TRBD1
TGTGCCAGCAGTCAACCGGGACAGGACTACGAGCAGTACTTC
CASSQPGQDYEQYF
>NA|TRBV5-4|TRBJ2-3|TRBD2
TGTGCCAGCAGCCCCAGGCCCTCGCGGGAGGGTGCTGGGGATACGCAGTATTTT
CASSPRPSREGAGDTQYF
>NA|TRBV27|TRBJ2-7|TRBD1
TGTGCCAGCAGTGGCGGACAGGTCGGTTCCTACGAGCAGTACTTC
CASSGGQVGSYEQYF
>NA|TRBV5-5|TRBJ2-7|NA
TGTGCCAGCAGCTTGGGGATAGGGACGGGGGAGCAGTACTTC
CASSLGIGTGEQYF
>NA|TRBV15|TRBJ2-3|TRBD2
TGTGCCACCAGCAGAGATAGAACTAGCGGAGATACGCAGTATTTT
CATSRDRTSGDTQYF
>NA|TRBV4-3|TRBJ1-6|NA
TGCGCCAGCAGCCAAGAGGCGGCGTCGTGGAATTCACCCCTCCACTTT
CASSQEAASWNSPLHF
>once|TRBV3-1/TRBV3-2|TRBJ1-1|NA
TGTGCCAGCAGCCAAGTTCAGAACACTGAAGCTTTCTTT
CASSQVQNTEAFF
>NA|TRBV5-1|TRBJ1-1|NA
TGCGCCAGCAGCGTACAGGGTCCTAACACTGAAGCTTTCTTT
CASSVQGPNTEAFF
>NA|TRBV11-1|TRBJ1-1|TRBD1
TGTGCCAGCAGCTTTCAAGACAGGGGAAACACTGAAGCTTTCTTT
CASSFQDRGNTEAFF
>NA|TRBV19|TRBJ1-5|NA
TGTGCCAGTAGTATAATCGCCTGGAGTGGCAATCAGCCCCAGCATTTT
CASSIIAWSGNQPQHF
>NA|TRBV21-1|TRBJ1-5|NA
TGTGCCAGCAGCAAAGGCCAGGGAGGGAGTTTGGGCAATCAGCCCCAGCATTTT
CASSKGQGGSLGNQPQHF
>NA|TRBV7-2|TRBJ1-1|NA
TGTGCCAGCAGCTTAGCTTCCTGGGGCAAAAACACTGAAGCTTTCTTT
CASSLASWGKNTEAFF
>NA|TRBV4-1|TRBJ1-5|TRBD1
TGCGCCAGCAGCCAAGATTGGGGGACAGGGAAGATGCCCCAGCATTTT
CASSQDWGTGKMPQHF
>once|TRBV7-7|TRBJ2-1|NA
TGTGCTAGCAGCTTAGGGGGTGGGAGTGAGCAGTTCTTC
CASSLGGGSEQFF
>NA|TRBV6-1|TRBJ2-7|TRBD2
TGTGCCAGCAGTGAACGCGCGGGGGGGAGGGGCGAGCAGTACTTC
CASSERAGGRGEQYF
>NA|TRBV5-1|TRBJ2-3|TRBD2
TGCGCCAGCAGCTTGGCTACTAGCGGGAGGGCTCTGAGCACAGATACGCAGTATTTT
CASSLATSGRALSTDTQYF
>NA|TRBV6-6|TRBJ2-5|NA
TGTGCCAGCAGTCCTCAACTAGCCCAACAAGAGACCCAGTACTTC
CASSPQLAQQETQYF
>NA|TRBV24-1|TRBJ2-3|NA
TGTGCCACCAGTAACACCCCCACAGATACGCAGTATTTT
CATSNTPTDTQYF
>NA|TRBV5-1|TRBJ2-3|NA
TGCGCCAGCAGCTTTGGAGATACGCAGTATTTT
CASSFGDTQYF
>NA|TRBV2|TRBJ2-2|NA
TGTGCCAGCAGTGAAGCGGCCGGGGAGCTGTTTTTT
CASSEAAGELFF
>NA|TRBV19|TRBJ1-5|TRBD1
TGTGCCAGTAGCGACAGGGGGCGAAGTCAGCCCCAGCATTTT
CASSDRGRSQPQHF
>NA|TRBV7-7|TRBJ2-2|NA
TGTGCTAGCAGCCACAGGACCGGTGGCACCGGGGAGCTGTTTTTT
CASSHRTGGTGELFF
>NA|TRBV18|TRBJ1-1|NA
TGTGCCAGCTCAGCGGGAGGGAACACTGAAGCTTTCTTT
CASSAGGNTEAFF
>NA|TRBV10-2|TRBJ2-7|NA
TGCGCCAGCACCCCTGTTCAGCGATCCTACGAGCAGTACTTC
CASTPVQRSYEQYF
>NA|TRBV9|TRBJ1-1|NA
TGTGCCAGCAGCGTATCCCTGAACACTGAAGCTTTCTTT
CASSVSLNTEAFF
>NA|TRBV7-2|TRBJ2-7|TRBD2
TGTGCCAGCAGCTTTTTTGGACTAGCGGGAGGCGCCTACGAGCAGTACTTC
CASSFFGLAGGAYEQYF
>NA|TRBV5-5|TRBJ2-7|NA
TGTGCCAGCAGCTTGGAGGTCAGCTCCTACGAGCAGTACTTC
CASSLEVSSYEQYF
>NA|TRBV10-1|TRBJ2-2|NA
TGCGCCAGCAGGCCGGGACAAAACACCGGGGAGCTGTTTTTT
CASRPGQNTGELFF